The clone carrying this T cell receptor beta chain turned up a few times. Its antigen is as yet unknown. The sample belongs to a study of CD8+ T cells in alopecia areata. Study overall: Treatment comprised oral tofacitinib, 5 to 10 mg twice daily, in treated patients.

General observations from the study: Normal skin contains resident alphabeta T cells, and these are also sequenced in scalp samples.

This CDR3 contains 14 residues. The V segment lost 6 bases and the J segment 1 base; nucleotides outside the gene matches: 3. Germline assignment: CDR1 MNHEY and CDR2 SVGAGI. Investigators isolated RNA and reverse transcribed it into cDNA to act as the sequencing template. Sequencing used immunoSEQ multiplex PCR; TCRdb keeps in-frame clones, though not all of them. Seen here are about 130,000 clones, 45% to 60% observed once, and the top ten hold 4.5%. The sequencing here drew on CD4+ T cells sorted from blood, taken at week 0. This TCR was sampled from a human donor with alopecia areata. The J gene is TRBJ2-4, the V gene TRBV6-5, with 7 bases identical to TRBD1. The CDR3, as DNA: TGTGCCAGCAGCCTGACAGGGGCCAAAAACATTCAGTACTTC. It encodes CASSLTGAKNIQYF.